The source of this TCR beta chain is a study of T cells after yellow fever vaccination. 5'RACE template switching added a universal primer site and UMIs to TCR cDNA. TCRdb passed the 5' RACE reads through MiXCR, listing each CDR3 protein once. The sample gives some 200,000 distinct CDR3 sequences, approximately 11% of which show up once; 30% to 45% is in the top ten. CDR1 and CDR2 from the germline V gene are SQVTM and ANQGSEA. V was shortened by 5 bases and J by 0 bases, with 5 bases between the two germline ends. CDR3 size: 12 residues. Only a few counts were recorded for this clonotype. The genes are TRBV29-1 and TRBJ2-4; the D is unclear. The TCR comes from a man in his late teens or twenties who received the YFV17D yellow fever vaccine. This specimen consisted of CD8+ T cells sorted from PBMCs, obtained 15 days after the yellow fever booster vaccination. The CDR3 coding sequence is TGCAGCGTTCGAGGAGCCAAAAACATTCAGTACTTC. Protein product: CSVRGAKNIQYF.